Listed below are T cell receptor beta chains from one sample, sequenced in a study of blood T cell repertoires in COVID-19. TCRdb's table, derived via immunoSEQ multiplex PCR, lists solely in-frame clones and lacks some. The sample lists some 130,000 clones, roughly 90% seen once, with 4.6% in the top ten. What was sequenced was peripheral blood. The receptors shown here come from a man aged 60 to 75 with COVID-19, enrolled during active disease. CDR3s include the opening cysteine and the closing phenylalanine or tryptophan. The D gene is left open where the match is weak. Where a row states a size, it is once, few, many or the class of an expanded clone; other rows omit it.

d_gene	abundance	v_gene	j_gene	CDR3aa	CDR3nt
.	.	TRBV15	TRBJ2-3	CATSRQGSTDTQYF	TGTGCCACCAGCAGACAGGGGTCGACAGATACGCAGTATTTT
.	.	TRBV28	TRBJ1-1	CASGIQGNTEAFF	TGTGCCAGCGGCATACAGGGAAACACTGAAGCTTTCTTT
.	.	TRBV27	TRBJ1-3	CASSLTGTGNTIYF	TGTGCCAGCAGTTTAACCGGGACAGGAAACACCATATATTTT
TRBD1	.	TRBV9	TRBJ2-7	CASSFRDRGYEQYF	TGTGCCAGCAGCTTCCGGGACAGGGGCTACGAGCAGTACTTC
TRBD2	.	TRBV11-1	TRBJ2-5	CASSPEREWETQYF	TGTGCCAGCAGCCCCGAGCGGGAGTGGGAGACCCAGTACTTC
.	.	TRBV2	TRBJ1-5	CASSEGGGPYSNQPQHF	TGTGCCAGCAGTGAAGGGGGAGGACCATATAGCAATCAGCCCCAGCATTTT
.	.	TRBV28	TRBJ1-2	CASSPGVEYGYTF	TGTGCCAGCTCCCCGGGGGTGGAGTACGGCTACACCTTC
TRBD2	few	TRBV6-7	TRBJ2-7	CASSYSIRSSGGNEQYF	TGTGCCAGCAGTTACTCGATACGTTCTAGCGGGGGGAACGAGCAGTACTTC
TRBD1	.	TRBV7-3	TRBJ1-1	CASSSSGGTEAFF	TGTGCCAGCAGCTCCTCAGGGGGTACTGAAGCTTTCTTT
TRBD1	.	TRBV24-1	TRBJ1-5	CATSDSGTGDRQPQHF	TGTGCCACCAGTGACTCCGGGACAGGCGACCGTCAGCCCCAGCATTTT
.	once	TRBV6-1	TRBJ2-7	CASSDRASSYEQYF	TGTGCCAGCAGTGACAGGGCTAGCTCCTACGAGCAGTACTTC
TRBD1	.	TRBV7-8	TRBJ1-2	CASSFLGQEQNYGYTF	TGTGCCAGCAGCTTTTTAGGACAGGAGCAGAACTATGGCTACACCTTC
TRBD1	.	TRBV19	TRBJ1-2	CATGQGFHGGYTF	TGTGCCACCGGACAGGGCTTCCACGGGGGCTACACCTTC